A selection of T cell receptor beta chains follows, all from one sample in a study of blood T cell repertoires in COVID-19. Assay: immunoSEQ multiplex PCR; the TCRdb copy retains only in-frame clones and omits some. The sample has approximately 72,000 clones, 88% seen once; the top ten hold approximately 28%. Sequencing input: peripheral blood. These receptors were obtained from a man over 45 with acute or convalescent COVID-19. The CDR3 runs from the conserved cysteine through the conserved F or W. D genes are given only for firm matches. Clone sizes are given selectively: once, few, many, or a class where the clone is expanded.

CDR3 DNA: TGTGCCAGCAGCCGCACCCCAACAGGGTTGGGGGAGACCCAGTACTTC
CDR3 protein: CASSRTPTGLGETQYF
J gene: TRBJ2-5
V gene: TRBV7-6
clone size: once
D gene: -

CDR3 DNA: TGTGCCAGCAGCGCCGGGACAGGGAGGTCCTACGAGCAGTACTTC
CDR3 protein: CASSAGTGRSYEQYF
J gene: TRBJ2-7
V gene: TRBV13
clone size: -
D gene: TRBD1

CDR3 DNA: TGTGCCAGCAGCCAAGGTAGCTTCTCTGGGGCCAACGTCCTGACTTTC
CDR3 protein: CASSQGSFSGANVLTF
J gene: TRBJ2-6
V gene: TRBV3-1/TRBV3-2
clone size: -
D gene: -

CDR3 DNA: TGTGCCAGCAGTGAAGGGGGACAGGGGAAGAACGAGCAGTACTTC
CDR3 protein: CASSEGGQGKNEQYF
J gene: TRBJ2-7
V gene: TRBV25-1
clone size: -
D gene: TRBD1

CDR3 DNA: TGTGCCAGCAGCCAATTACTAGCGGGGGGGCGAGGCAAAAACATTCAGTACTTC
CDR3 protein: CASSQLLAGGRGKNIQYF
J gene: TRBJ2-4
V gene: TRBV3-1/TRBV3-2
clone size: -
D gene: TRBD2

CDR3 DNA: TGTGCCAGCAGCCACGAGAGGACTAGCGGGGGGGCCAATGAGCAGTTCTTC
CDR3 protein: CASSHERTSGGANEQFF
J gene: TRBJ2-1
V gene: TRBV3-1/TRBV3-2
clone size: -
D gene: TRBD2

CDR3 DNA: TGTGCCAGCAGCAACCGACAGGGTCATAATTCACCCCTCCACTTT
CDR3 protein: CASSNRQGHNSPLHF
J gene: TRBJ1-6
V gene: TRBV9
clone size: -
D gene: TRBD1

CDR3 DNA: TGTGCCAGCAGCGAAGGACAGGGTTACAATCAGCCCCAGCATTTT
CDR3 protein: CASSEGQGYNQPQHF
J gene: TRBJ1-5
V gene: TRBV13
clone size: once
D gene: TRBD1

CDR3 DNA: TGTGCCAGGGGACTTGATCTAAGCTCCTACAATGAGCAGTTCTTC
CDR3 protein: CARGLDLSSYNEQFF
J gene: TRBJ2-1
V gene: TRBV5-5
clone size: -
D gene: -

CDR3 DNA: TGTGCCAGCAGCTCCTGGACTAGCGTAGAGACCCAGTACTTC
CDR3 protein: CASSSWTSVETQYF
J gene: TRBJ2-5
V gene: TRBV7-2
clone size: once
D gene: TRBD2

CDR3 DNA: TGTGCCAGCAGCCTCTTGAGGAGGGAGACCCAGTACTTC
CDR3 protein: CASSLLRRETQYF
J gene: TRBJ2-5
V gene: TRBV11-2
clone size: -
D gene: -

CDR3 DNA: TGTGCCAGCTCACCTAAACAGGGGGTAGCTTTCTTT
CDR3 protein: CASSPKQGVAFF
J gene: TRBJ1-1
V gene: TRBV18
clone size: once
D gene: TRBD1

CDR3 DNA: TGTGCCAGCAGCACCCGGGACAGGGGGCGTGTTAGAGATACGCAGTATTTT
CDR3 protein: CASSTRDRGRVRDTQYF
J gene: TRBJ2-3
V gene: TRBV13
clone size: -
D gene: TRBD1

CDR3 DNA: TGTGCCAGCAGCCCCGGACAGAACACTGAAGCTTTCTTT
CDR3 protein: CASSPGQNTEAFF
J gene: TRBJ1-1
V gene: TRBV7-8
clone size: -
D gene: -

CDR3 DNA: TGTGCCAGCAGCTTAGATGGCAGGGGGAATGAAAAACTGTTTTTT
CDR3 protein: CASSLDGRGNEKLFF
J gene: TRBJ1-4
V gene: TRBV7-8
clone size: -
D gene: TRBD1

CDR3 DNA: TGTGCCAGCAGCTTAGGGATCGGACAGGGATCCCTCTACTACGAGCAGTACTTC
CDR3 protein: CASSLGIGQGSLYYEQYF
J gene: TRBJ2-7
V gene: TRBV11-2
clone size: -
D gene: TRBD1

CDR3 DNA: TGTGCCAGCAGCCAAGGACAGGGGTCGCGGAATGAGCAGTTCTTC
CDR3 protein: CASSQGQGSRNEQFF
J gene: TRBJ2-1
V gene: TRBV7-3
clone size: few
D gene: TRBD1

CDR3 DNA: TGTGCCAGCAGTTTATTCTTTAGGGACAATGGGGCCAACGTCCTGACTTTC
CDR3 protein: CASSLFFRDNGANVLTF
J gene: TRBJ2-6
V gene: TRBV27
clone size: -
D gene: -

CDR3 DNA: TGCGCCAGCAGCGGGACACGGGACACTGAAGCTTTCTTT
CDR3 protein: CASSGTRDTEAFF
J gene: TRBJ1-1
V gene: TRBV10-1
clone size: -
D gene: -

CDR3 DNA: TGTGCCAGCAGCGCCCAACAGGGAACCGGAAACACCATATATTTT
CDR3 protein: CASSAQQGTGNTIYF
J gene: TRBJ1-3
V gene: TRBV9
clone size: -
D gene: -

CDR3 DNA: TGTGCCAGTAGTAGAGAGGACAGGTATAATTCACCCCTCCACTTT
CDR3 protein: CASSREDRYNSPLHF
J gene: TRBJ1-6
V gene: TRBV19
clone size: -
D gene: TRBD1

CDR3 DNA: TGTGCCAGTAGTCCTATTAGATCCTCTCAAACTAACTATGGCTACACCTTC
CDR3 protein: CASSPIRSSQTNYGYTF
J gene: TRBJ1-2
V gene: TRBV19
clone size: -
D gene: -

CDR3 DNA: TGTGCCAGCAAAACCTCAGCGTATTCCTACGAGCAGTACTTC
CDR3 protein: CASKTSAYSYEQYF
J gene: TRBJ2-7
V gene: TRBV6-5
clone size: -
D gene: -

CDR3 DNA: TGTGCCAGTAGACCTCCGGGACAGCGCAATCAGCCCCAGCATTTT
CDR3 protein: CASRPPGQRNQPQHF
J gene: TRBJ1-5
V gene: TRBV19
clone size: -
D gene: TRBD1

CDR3 DNA: TGTGCCAGCAGCCAAGATCGGTCTAGCGGGGCCTCAGGGAACATTCAGTACTTC
CDR3 protein: CASSQDRSSGASGNIQYF
J gene: TRBJ2-4
V gene: TRBV3-1/TRBV3-2
clone size: -
D gene: TRBD2

CDR3 DNA: TGTGCCAGCAGCTTAGCCGGGGGGCAGCGGCGGTTTGGCACCTTC
CDR3 protein: CASSLAGGQRRFGTF
J gene: TRBJ1-2
V gene: TRBV7-2
clone size: -
D gene: -

CDR3 DNA: TGTGCCAGCAGCCCAACGACCGGTAGAGGGGGCTATGGCTACACCTTC
CDR3 protein: CASSPTTGRGGYGYTF
J gene: TRBJ1-2
V gene: TRBV7-9
clone size: -
D gene: -